The 5 T cell receptor beta chains listed next were all sequenced from one sample in a study of naive and memory T cell subsets (dated by TCRdb to the late 2010s). Points the paper makes about the study in general: A few larger clonotypes were present in naive repertoires, particularly the CD8 repertoires, and these clonotypes were possibly memory cells re-expressing CD45RA.

Library creation used UMI-ligation and nested PCR. For sequencing, an Illumina MiSeq was employed. The beta constant-region primer consisted of an equimolar mixture of two oligonucleotides that together covered TRBC1 and TRBC2. The ligated cDNA went through four rounds of PCR with nested alpha and beta constant-region primers together with the SP2 primer. TCRdb itself trimmed the public reads at Q25 with fastp, ran MiXCR and retained productive beta chains. Identical CDR3 proteins give one entry, which carries the most common genes and DNA. In this sample the table shows under 150,000 distinct CDR3 sequences, 15% to 25% of which occur a single time. Roughly 0.6% of the sample rests with the top ten. For these receptors, no antigen is known. Sequenced: naive CD8+ T cells from blood. The intended sense of this specimen's cell subset or site label: naive T cells, CD45RA high CD27+. The receptors were sampled from a human donor in good health.

The V and J genes are TRBV27 and TRBJ2-3, with 8 nucleotides matching TRBD1. Unmatched junction bases numbered 2, after V lost 7 bases and J lost 5 bases. The CDR3 has 12 residues. CDR1 is MNHEY, CDR2 SMNVEV, per germline (reference sequence). The CDR3 DNA reads TGTGCCAGCACCGACAGGGGAGATACGCAGTATTTT. Its translation is CASTDRGDTQYF.

There are a few counts of this clonotype. J is TRBJ1-2 and V is TRBV7-9, with D unclear. This CDR3 comprises 13 residues. CDR1 and CDR2 (germline): SEHNR, FQNEAQ (reference sequence). Trimming removed 6 bases from V and 2 bases from J, with 10 bases in between. The CDR3 region has the DNA TGTGCCAGCAGTCAAGTAGGGAACTATGGCTACACCTTC. It specifies CASSQVGNYGYTF.

V is TRBV19 and J is TRBJ2-1; D unclear. V lost 1 base and J 0 bases, leaving 10 bases between the germline ends. Looked up from germline, CDR1 is LNHDA and CDR2 is SQIVND (reference sequence). The CDR3 has 16 residues. The CDR3 DNA sequence: TGTGCCAGTAGTATAGGGGTCTGGAGCTCCTACAATGAGCAGTTCTTC. Protein product: CASSIGVWSSYNEQFF. Using reference TRBV19 and TRBJ2-1 for the parts outside the CDR3, the full variable domain is DGGITQSPKYLFRKEGQNVTLSCEQNLNHDAMYWYRQDPGQGLRLIYYSQIVNDFQKGDIAEGYSVSREKKESFPLTVTSAQKNPTAFYLCASSIGVWSSYNEQFFGPGTRLTVL.

V and J are TRBV28 and TRBJ1-4; no clear D gene. V dropped 2 bases and J dropped 4 bases, with 8 bases sitting between them. CDR3 length: 14 residues. Germline CDR1 and CDR2: MDHEN and SYDVKM. DNA of the CDR3: TGTGCCAGCAGTTTACAGGACTTTAATGAAAAACTGTTTTTT. Protein: CASSLQDFNEKLFF.

This clonotype occurred a few times. The gene calls are TRBV4-1 and TRBJ2-7; D is tentatively TRBD1 or TRBD2 (5 bases each). Germline V gene lookup returns CDR1 MGHRA and CDR2 YSYEKL. With 0 bases removed from V and 1 base from J, the gap between germline ends came to 19 bases. The CDR3 spans 18 residues. The DNA of the CDR3 is TGCGCCAGCAGCCAAGATCTTGAGGGGACGGTAGGATCCTACGAGCAGTACTTC. It is translated as CASSQDLEGTVGSYEQYF.